This T cell receptor beta chain was obtained from a study of cytomegalovirus exposure and HLA in healthy donors. The study, taken as a whole, reports: The study flagged roughly 150 TCR beta chains as cytomegalovirus-associated. Later analysis identified a missense DCLRE1C variant that was linked to TCR beta V- and J-gene trimming. Common viral pathogens (according to a later analysis) appeared linked to several of the most significant clusters.

Worth noting for this clone: The target antigen is unknown.

60 Vbeta and 13 Jbeta primers were used in PCR. Generated by immunoSEQ multiplex PCR, the TCRdb table keeps only in-frame clones and is missing some. The profile shows 95,000 to 100,000 clones, 75% of them singletons. CDR3 length: 15 amino acids. Trimming cost V 7 bases and J 4 bases; bases outside gene matches: 10. The germline gives CDR1 LNHDA, CDR2 SQIVND (reference sequence). Material for sequencing was PBMCs. The clonotype originates from a man aged 50-60 years in good health and CMV-seronegative. The rearrangement links TRBV19 to TRBJ1-5; 7 bases map to TRBD1. The DNA for the CDR3 is TGTGCCAGTACCGAGACAGGGTTCTGGAATCAGCCCCAGCATTTT. It codes for CASTETGFWNQPQHF.